Sequencing of this T cell receptor beta chain was carried out in a study of beta chain features in type 1 diabetes. For the study at large: Similarity in age, gender and cell yields was seen between patients and healthy donors.

Every bit of the isolated RNA underwent reverse transcription, so sequencing read expressed TCRB transcripts. Repertoires were generated with immunoSEQ multiplex PCR, while TCRdb's copy carries only in-frame clones and drops some. This sample carries about 700,000 clones, 13% of them seen once, and the ten largest clones take 0.022%. A heparinised blood draw that averaged approximately 110 mL was obtained once from each donor. Via the markers CD45RO/CCR7/CD25/CD127/CD95/CD27, stem cell-like memory, regulatory, central memory and naive CD4+ cells were sorted. Whole-study findings and limits: For patients, the naive, central memory and Treg TCRB repertoires appeared more alike than for healthy donors. Shorter TCRB CDR3s, moderately but significantly so, marked every one of the four CD4+ subsets in Type 1 diabetes patients.

V was shortened by 2 bases and J by 2 bases, with 3 bases between the two germline ends. The CDR3 loop spans 12 amino acids. Per the germline V gene, CDR1 is SGHRS and CDR2 is YFSETQ. To note about this clone: What it recognizes is unknown. The same CDR3 arises from other DNA sequences in this sample as well.

The rearrangement uses TRBV5-1 and TRBJ2-3; D gene uncertain. The sequenced sample was naive CD4+ T cells from blood. The receptor was derived from a man younger than 35 with type 1 diabetes. CDR3 DNA sequence: TGCGCCAGCAGCTTTGACACAGATACGCAGTATTTT. Protein sequence: CASSFDTDTQYF.